Listed here are 20 T cell receptor beta chains from one sample, sequenced in a study of identical twins (dated by TCRdb to about 2016). Library generation was performed with 5' RACE. Sequenced using an Illumina HiSeq 2000. In TCRdb, the public reads were trimmed at Q25 with fastp and aligned with MiXCR, with productive beta chains retained. For every CDR3 protein sequence, its rows merge into one entry that carries the most common genes and DNA. This sample has some 900,000 distinct CDR3 sequences in its table, and around 12% of those were observed once. The top ten constitute about 1.5% of the sample. This sample was also put to use in a study of yellow fever vaccine responses in identical twins.

The sequenced sample was PBMCs. The receptors derive from a woman aged 18 to 35 in good health.

In its sample, this clonotype was seen a few times. V and J are TRBV12-3 or TRBV12-4 and TRBJ1-1; no clear D gene. CDR3 length equals 12 residues. V lost 8 bases and J 7 bases, leaving 14 bases between the germline ends. CDR3 nucleotide sequence: TGTGCCAGCCAGTTTATGCAGCGTGAAGCTTTCTTT. Translation gives CASQFMQREAFF.

DNA for the CDR3: TGTGCCAGCAGTTACAGGATAGGGATTCGGGCTGAAGCTTTCTTT. Amino acids: CASSYRIGIRAEAFF. The V call is TRBV6-5, the J call TRBJ1-1; D gene uncertain. CDR3 length: 15 residues. Between the trimmed V and J ends, which lost 2 bases and 6 bases, there was a span of 16 bases. Looked up from germline, CDR1 is MNHEY and CDR2 is SVGAGI.

The V call is TRBV5-6, the J call TRBJ2-2; D ambiguous. The length of the CDR3 is 14 residues. V shed 1 base and J shed 3 bases, with 7 bases lying between them. CDR1 is SGHDT, CDR2 YYEEEE, per germline. The CDR3 region is CASSLLGYTGELFF. In DNA, the CDR3 is TGTGCCAGCAGCTTGTTGGGGTACACCGGGGAGCTGTTTTTT.

V gene TRBV10-3 combines with J gene TRBJ2-2; 11 bases are a match to TRBD1. Germline-derived CDR1 and CDR2 are ENHRY and SYGVKD. V dropped 11 bases and J dropped 5; count of bases not matched to a gene: 10. The CDR3 extends over 15 amino acids. The CDR3 DNA sequence: TGTGCCTCCAAGGGGACAGGGGGAAGTACCGGGGAGCTGTTTTTT. Its translation: CASKGTGGSTGELFF.

This clonotype was observed at least ten times. The V gene is TRBV20-1, the J gene TRBJ1-1; no reliable D call. The V gene's germline CDR1 is DFQATT and CDR2 SNEGSKA (reference sequence). V was trimmed by 6 bases and J by 1 base, leaving 6 bases between them. CDR3 length: 11 amino acids. CDR3 bases: TGCAGTGCCCCCAGGAACACTGAAGCTTTCTTT. As protein: CSAPRNTEAFF.

The V and J genes are TRBV2 and TRBJ2-2, with D possibly TRBD2 on 5 matching bases. The CDR3 loop spans 16 amino acids. CDR1 and CDR2 from the germline V gene are SNHLY and FYNNEI. The ends were cut back, 2 bases at V and 0 bases at J, with 10 bases in the middle. The CDR3 sequence is CASSEMLAANTGELFF. CDR3 nucleotides: TGTGCCAGCAGTGAAATGCTAGCAGCGAACACCGGGGAGCTGTTTTTT. The variable domain in full, completed from reference TRBV2 and TRBJ2-2, reads EPEVTQTPSHQVTQMGQEVILRCVPISNHLYFYWYRQILGQKVEFLVSFYNNEISEKSEIFDDQFSVERPDGSNFTLKIRSTKLEDSAMYFCASSEMLAANTGELFFGEGSRLTVL.

V is TRBV15 and J is TRBJ2-3; a weak D match, TRBD1 (6 bases). The CDR3 is 13 residues long. Per the germline V gene, CDR1 is LNHNV and CDR2 is YYDKDF (reference sequence). V lost 6 bases and J 2 bases, leaving 9 bases between the germline ends. CDR3 residues: CATRTGDTDTQYF. CDR3 nucleotides: TGTGCCACCAGGACAGGTGACACAGATACGCAGTATTTT.

The CDR3 DNA is TGTGCCAGCAGTTTATCGTCTTCAGATACGCAGTATTTT. As protein: CASSLSSSDTQYF. The chain recombines TRBV12-3 or TRBV12-4 with TRBJ2-3; no clear D gene. Trimming left V 2 bases short and J 4 bases short, with 7 bases between. The CDR3 has 13 amino acids.

This clonotype was seen only a few times. The V gene is TRBV20-1, the J gene TRBJ2-2; the D call may be TRBD1 or TRBD2 (5 bases each). Trimming cost V 5 bases and J 3 bases, with 16 bases left between them. Germline assignment: CDR1 DFQATT and CDR2 SNEGSKA (reference sequence). This CDR3 spans 15 amino acids. The CDR3 here is CSAPRSGTDTGELFF. CDR3 nucleotide sequence: TGCAGTGCTCCCCGAAGTGGGACGGACACCGGGGAGCTGTTTTTT.

Note on this clonotype: A much larger clone sits a single nucleotide away, making a read error possible. The genes are TRBV7-2 and TRBJ2-1, with D possibly TRBD1 on 5 matching bases. Trimming shortened V by 7 bases and J by 7 bases, and 23 bases separated the two germline ends. This CDR3 is 16 amino acids long. The germline V gene encodes CDR1 SGHTA and CDR2 FQGNSA. The CDR3 loop is CASNHPAGFVYNEQFF. The CDR3 DNA reads as TGTGCCAGCAACCACCCGGCAGGGTTTGTTTATAATGAGCAGTTCTTC.

CDR3 DNA: TGTGCCAGCAGCTTGGTTAGCGAGGGGACCCAGTACTTC. Residues: CASSLVSEGTQYF. The gene calls are TRBV5-4 and TRBJ2-5, with a weak D call TRBD2 (5 bases). The CDR3 runs to 13 residues. Between the trimmed V and J ends, which lost 0 bases and 7 bases, there was a span of 10 bases. From germline, CDR1 is SGHNT and CDR2 YYREEE (reference sequence). Looking up the rest from reference TRBV5-4 and TRBJ2-5 gives the full variable domain: ETGVTQSPTHLIKTRGQQVTLRCSSQSGHNTVSWYQQALGQGPQFIFQYYREEENGRGNFPPRFSGLQFPNYSSELNVNALELDDSALYLCASSLVSEGTQYFGPGTRLLVL.

This clonotype was seen a handful of times. This chain connects TRBV9 to TRBJ2-1; weak D call: TRBD1 (8 bases). The CDR3 sequence is 17 residues long. Trimming removed 2 bases at V and 0 bases at J, with 15 bases between. Germline CDR1 and CDR2: SGDLS and YYNGEE. DNA of the CDR3: TGTGCCAGCAGCGTGCAACAGGGGGGGAGCTCCTACAATGAGCAGTTCTTC. It codes for CASSVQQGGSSYNEQFF.

This clonotype was counted a few times. The chain carries TRBV5-1 and TRBJ1-1; tentative D call: TRBD1 (6 bases). The V end lost 3 bases, the J end lost 1 base, and 10 bases lay between the germline ends. Germline V gives CDR1 SGHRS, CDR2 YFSETQ. The CDR3 covers 14 residues. CDR3 protein: CASSSDRPNTEAFF. DNA for the CDR3: TGCGCCAGCAGCTCGGACAGACCGAACACTGAAGCTTTCTTT.

A few counts support this clonotype. The rearrangement joins TRBV6-5 to TRBJ1-6; no firm D call. The ends were cut back, 0 bases at V and 9 bases at J, with 15 bases in the middle. This CDR3 has 16 residues. Germline V gives CDR1 MNHEY, CDR2 SVGAGI. The CDR3 DNA reads as TGTGCCAGCAGTTACTCGGTTTCGGGAGTCGGTTCACCCCTCCACTTT. It codes for CASSYSVSGVGSPLHF.

This clonotype was seen repeatedly, ten times or more. This chain uses TRBV7-2 with TRBJ1-1, with 8 nucleotides matching TRBD1. With 5 bases clipped from V and 8 bases from J, the junction kept 13 bases outside the gene matches. The CDR3 consists of 15 residues. CDR1 and CDR2 (germline): SGHTA, FQGNSA. The CDR3 bases are TGTGCCAGCAGCCCCCGGACAGGGCGAGTGAAAGAAGCTTTCTTT. Protein product: CASSPRTGRVKEAFF.

CDR3 protein: CASSPSSGYFENEQFF. The CDR3 DNA reads TGTGCCAGCAGCCCCTCCTCAGGGTATTTTGAGAATGAGCAGTTCTTC. The chain couples TRBV11-1 to TRBJ2-1; TRBD1 might be the D (5 bases). CDR1 is SGHAT, CDR2 FQDESV, per germline (reference sequence). This CDR3 comprises 16 residues. The germline V and J ends were trimmed by 5 bases and 7 bases, with 21 bases remaining between them.

The chain joins TRBV27 to TRBJ1-1, with 7 positions matching TRBD1. With V trimmed by 3 bases and J by 5 bases, 9 bases remained unmatched. This CDR3 comprises 15 residues. CDR1 is MNHEY and CDR2 is SMNVEV in the germline V gene (reference sequence). In nucleotides, the CDR3 is TGTGCCAGCAGTTTCCACGGACAGGCCTCGACTGAAGCTTTCTTT. This sequence encodes CASSFHGQASTEAFF.

The chain couples TRBV18 to TRBJ2-3; 8 bases match TRBD2. Germline CDR1 and CDR2: KGHSH and LQKENI. The V gene end was trimmed by 0 bases and the J gene end by 2 bases; junction bases not matched to a gene: 4. The CDR3 sequence is 16 residues long. The CDR3 nucleotides are TGTGCCAGCTCACCACCCCGTAGCGGGGCCACAGATACGCAGTATTTT. Protein sequence: CASSPPRSGATDTQYF.

This clonotype has a single count. The gene calls are TRBV12-3 or TRBV12-4 and TRBJ2-3; no firm D call. The CDR3 is 15 residues long. V dropped 7 bases and J dropped 0 bases, with 14 bases sitting between them. The CDR3 DNA reads as TGTGCCAGCACCTCCGATGCCTATAGCACAGATACGCAGTATTTT. This sequence encodes CASTSDAYSTDTQYF.

The chain joins TRBV20-1 to TRBJ2-1; 9 nucleotides match TRBD2. The CDR3 is 15 residues long. Trimming took 0 bases from V and 5 from J; bases not matched to a gene: 5. CDR1 and CDR2 from the germline V gene are DFQATT and SNEGSKA (reference sequence). CDR3 protein: CSARDSSGVDNEQFF. The CDR3 nucleotides are TGCAGTGCTAGAGATTCTAGCGGGGTTGACAATGAGCAGTTCTTC.